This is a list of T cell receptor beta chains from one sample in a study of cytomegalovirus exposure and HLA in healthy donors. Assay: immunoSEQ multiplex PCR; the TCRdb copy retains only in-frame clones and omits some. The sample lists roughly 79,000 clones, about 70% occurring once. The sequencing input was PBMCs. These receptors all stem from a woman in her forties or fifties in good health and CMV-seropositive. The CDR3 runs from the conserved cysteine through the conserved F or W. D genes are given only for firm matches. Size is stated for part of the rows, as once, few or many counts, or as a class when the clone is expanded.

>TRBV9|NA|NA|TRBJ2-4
CASSPRVGGAKNIQYF
TGTGCCAGCAGCCCCCGGGTAGGGGGAGCCAAAAACATTCAGTACTTC
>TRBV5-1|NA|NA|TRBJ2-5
CASSLQGSQTQYF
TGCGCCAGCAGCTTGCAGGGTTCGCAGACCCAGTACTTC
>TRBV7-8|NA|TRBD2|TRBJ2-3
CASSLALGRTPYTQYF
TGTGCCAGCAGCTTAGCGCTCGGGAGGACCCCTTATACGCAGTATTTT
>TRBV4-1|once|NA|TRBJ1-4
CASSQDPGGSANEKLFF
TGCGCCAGCAGCCAAGATCCTGGGGGCTCGGCTAATGAAAAACTGTTTTTT
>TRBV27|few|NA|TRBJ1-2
CASSSPRQVGYTF
TGTGCCAGCAGTTCCCCCCGACAAGTTGGCTACACCTTC
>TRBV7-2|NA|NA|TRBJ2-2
CASSVTSVTGELFF
TGTGCCAGCAGCGTGACTAGTGTCACCGGGGAGCTGTTTTTT
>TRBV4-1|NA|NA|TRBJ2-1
CASSQPDRINEQFF
TGCGCCAGCAGCCAACCCGACAGGATCAATGAGCAGTTCTTC
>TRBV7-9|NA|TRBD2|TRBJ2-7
CASSPPGTSGSGQYF
TGTGCCAGCAGCCCCCCCGGGACTAGCGGATCAGGGCAGTACTTC
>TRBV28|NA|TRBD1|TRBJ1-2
CASSEGQGHYGYTF
TGTGCCAGCAGTGAGGGACAGGGCCACTATGGCTACACCTTC
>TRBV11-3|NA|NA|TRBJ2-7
CASSLRESYEQYF
TGTGCCAGCAGCTTACGAGAATCCTACGAGCAGTACTTC
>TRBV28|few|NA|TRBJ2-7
CASSFNRWSQTYEQYF
TGTGCCAGCAGTTTTAACAGGTGGAGTCAAACCTACGAGCAGTACTTC
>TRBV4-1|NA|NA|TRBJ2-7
CASSQAGFTSSYEQYF
TGCGCCAGCAGCCAAGCTGGCTTTACAAGCTCCTACGAGCAGTACTTC
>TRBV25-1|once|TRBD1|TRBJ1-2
CASSDRTGAEGYTF
TGTGCCAGCAGTGACCGTACAGGGGCGGAGGGCTACACCTTC
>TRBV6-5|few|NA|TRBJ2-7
CASRRPPYEQYF
TGTGCCTCCAGGAGGCCCCCCTACGAGCAGTACTTC
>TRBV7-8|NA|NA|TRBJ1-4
CASSSYRDFTEKLFF
TGTGCCAGCAGCTCCTATCGGGACTTTACTGAAAAACTGTTTTTT
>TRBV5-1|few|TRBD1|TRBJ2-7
CASSSGTGVEQYF
TGCGCCAGCAGCTCCGGGACAGGGGTCGAGCAGTACTTC
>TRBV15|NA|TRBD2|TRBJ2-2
CATSREPARSGGDTGELFF
TGTGCCACCAGCAGAGAACCGGCCCGTAGCGGGGGCGACACCGGGGAGCTGTTTTTT
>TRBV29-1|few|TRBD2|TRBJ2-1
CSVAGTSGRATVNEQFF
TGCAGCGTAGCCGGGACTAGCGGGAGGGCCACGGTGAATGAGCAGTTCTTC
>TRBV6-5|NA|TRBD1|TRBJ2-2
CASSNRGVNTGELFF
TGTGCCAGCAGTAACAGGGGGGTTAACACCGGGGAGCTGTTTTTT
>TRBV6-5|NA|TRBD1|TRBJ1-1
CASSGTGPLNTEAFF
TGTGCCAGCAGTGGGACAGGACCTTTGAACACTGAAGCTTTCTTT
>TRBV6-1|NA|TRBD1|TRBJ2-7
CASTPGTGFDEQYF
TGTGCCAGCACTCCCGGGACAGGGTTCGACGAGCAGTACTTC
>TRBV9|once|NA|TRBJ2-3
CASNYILGDTQYF
TGTGCCAGCAATTACATTCTCGGGGATACGCAGTATTTT
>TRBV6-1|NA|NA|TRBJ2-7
CASSLSQTEQYF
TGTGCCAGCAGCTTAAGCCAAACCGAGCAGTACTTC
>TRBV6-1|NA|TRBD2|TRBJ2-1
CASSEALSGSASGNEQFF
TGTGCCAGCAGTGAAGCGCTCAGCGGGAGCGCGTCAGGGAATGAGCAGTTCTTC
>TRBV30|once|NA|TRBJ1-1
CATRADNRAAFF
TGTGCCACAAGAGCGGATAACCGGGCGGCTTTCTTT
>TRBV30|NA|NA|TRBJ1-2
CAWSQEGNYGYTF
TGTGCCTGGAGTCAGGAGGGCAACTATGGCTACACCTTC